The 26 T cell receptor beta chains presented below share a single source sample, sequenced in a study of T cells in Graves' hyperthyroidism and ophthalmopathy. The TCR beta CDR3 regions underwent amplification using RNA transcripts as the source. The HTBI primer set served for first-round RT-PCR of the TCR CDR3. TCRdb called the multiplex PCR reads again in MiXCR, with one record for every CDR3 protein. The repertoire holds approximately 600,000 distinct CDR3 sequences, with about 15% as singletons. What was sequenced was blood. Receptors were obtained from a young woman with Graves' hyperthyroidism that later progressed to Graves' ophthalmopathy.

The J gene is TRBJ1-6, the V gene TRBV7-9; possible D gene TRBD1, 6 bases. Germline CDR1 SEHNR, CDR2 FQNEAQ (reference sequence). CDR3 length: 17 amino acids. Trimming took 2 bases from V and 4 from J, leaving 15 bases between them. The CDR3 is CASSLQSGARYNSPLHF. DNA of the CDR3: TGTGCCAGCAGCTTACAATCGGGGGCGCGTTATAATTCACCCCTCCACTTT.

This clonotype has at least ten counts. The rearrangement joins TRBV6-1 to TRBJ1-6; D uncertain. The CDR3 is made up of 10 amino acids. The germline CDR1 and CDR2 sequences are MNHNS and SASEGT. V lost 1 base and J lost 17, with 6 bases in between. In DNA, the CDR3 is TGTGCCAGCAGTGAAGTGTGGGTCCACTTT. This codes for CASSEVWVHF.

The table lists this clonotype with many counts. This chain joins TRBV7-8 and TRBJ1-2, with 7 bases matching TRBD1. Germline trimming cut 1 base from V and 8 bases from J; bases unmatched to any gene: 4. Germline loops: CDR1 SGHVS, CDR2 FQNEAQ. The CDR3 is made up of 13 amino acids. In nucleotides, the CDR3 is TGTGCCAGCAGCTTAGATGGGACAGTGGGCTACACCTTC. It is translated as CASSLDGTVGYTF. The whole variable domain, filled in from reference TRBV7-8 and TRBJ1-2, reads GAGVSQSPRYKVAKRGQDVALRCDPISGHVSLFWYQQALGQGPEFLTYFQNEAQLDKSGLPSDRFFAERPEGSVSTLKIQRTQQEDSAVYLCASSLDGTVGYTFGSGTRLTVV.

For this clonotype: One end of the junction is discordant with germline, which a read error may explain. This chain connects TRBV5-5 to TRBJ1-6; TRBD1 matches at 10 bases. The CDR3 length is 16 residues. Germline CDR1 is SGHKS and CDR2 is YYEKEE (reference sequence). The CDR3 sequence: CASSAPTGGVNSPPHF. CDR3 nucleotides: TGTGCCAGCAGCGCCCCGACAGGGGGCGTTAATTCACCCCCCCACTTT.

This clonotype was seen ten or more times. V and J are TRBV24-1 and TRBJ1-2, with 8 bases matching TRBD1. This CDR3 region has 18 residues. Looked up from germline, CDR1 is KGHDR and CDR2 is SFDVKD. V trimming: 4 bases; J trimming: 0 bases; junction bases outside the gene matches: 12. This CDR3 reads CATSDEGQALTPNYGYTF. The CDR3, as DNA: TGTGCCACCAGTGACGAGGGACAGGCCCTAACCCCTAACTATGGCTACACCTTC.

The chain joins TRBV5-6 to TRBJ2-1, with D possibly TRBD2 on 6 matching bases. The CDR3 contains 16 residues. V shed 6 bases and J shed 0 bases, with 16 bases lying between them. From germline, CDR1 is SGHDT and CDR2 YYEEEE. This chain's CDR3 is CASTRDFQSSYNEQFF. Here the CDR3 DNA reads TGTGCCAGCACCCGGGACTTCCAGAGCTCCTACAATGAGCAGTTCTTC.

This clonotype turned up a few times. The chain recombines TRBV9 with TRBJ1-1, with TRBD1 identical over 9 bases. Germline lookup yields CDR1 SGDLS and CDR2 YYNGEE. This CDR3 comprises 15 residues. V lost 0 bases, J lost 4 bases, and 4 bases stayed unmatched. CDR3 DNA sequence: TGTGCCAGCAGCGTAGGGGGGGACAGGGTCACTGAAGCTTTCTTT. Amino acids: CASSVGGDRVTEAFF.

This clonotype was observed a few times. The V gene is TRBV18, the J gene TRBJ1-2, with D perhaps TRBD1 (6 bases). Trimming removed 5 bases from V and 8 bases from J, with 27 bases in between. CDR1 is KGHSH, CDR2 LQKENI, per germline. CDR3 length: 17 residues. CDR3 amino acids: CASSTRFSDGLRGGYTF. The CDR3, as DNA: TGTGCCAGCTCAACGCGGTTTTCAGACGGTCTGAGGGGGGGCTACACCTTC.

The V call is TRBV18, the J call TRBJ1-5, with a possible D match to TRBD1 (5 bases). The CDR3 loop spans 13 amino acids. The V end was cut by 5 bases, the J end by 9 bases, with 14 bases between. Germline assignment: CDR1 KGHSH and CDR2 LQKENI. Here the CDR3 reads CASSWDGKWPQHF. In DNA, the CDR3 is TGTGCCAGCTCATGGGACGGAAAATGGCCCCAGCATTTT.

This chain connects TRBV20-1 to TRBJ2-5; D is tentatively TRBD1 or TRBD2 (6 bases each). This CDR3 is 16 amino acids long. Trimming pared 1 base from V and 9 bases from J, leaving 24 bases between. CDR1 and CDR2 from the germline V gene are DFQATT and SNEGSKA (reference sequence). The CDR3 sequence: CSARGPAEGGGKPQYF. In DNA form, the CDR3 reads TGCAGTGCTAGAGGACCAGCGGAGGGGGGTGGTAAGCCCCAGTACTTC.

For this clonotype: With a much larger clone just one base away, this may be a read error. The chain uses TRBV7-2 and TRBJ2-3; no definite D call. Germline V gene lookup returns CDR1 SGHTA and CDR2 FQGNSA. The CDR3 totals 16 residues. Trimming shortened V by 4 bases and J by 3 bases, and 17 bases separated the two germline ends. CDR3 residues: CASSSWTVVRTDTQYF. CDR3 DNA sequence: TGTGCCAGCAGCTCCTGGACCGTGGTCAGGACAGATACGCAGTATTTT. The variable domain in full, with the rest retrieved from reference TRBV7-2 and TRBJ2-3, is GAGVSQSPSNKVTEKGKDVELRCDPISGHTALYWYRQSLGQGLEFLIYFQGNSAPDKSGLPSDRFSAERTGGSVSTLTIQRTQQEDSAVYLCASSSWTVVRTDTQYFGPGTRLTVL.

A few counts support this clonotype. The chain is built from TRBV18 and TRBJ2-2, with D hard to call. Germline V gene lookup returns CDR1 KGHSH and CDR2 LQKENI. Trimming removed 4 bases from V and 1 base from J, with 13 bases in between. The CDR3 consists of 16 residues. The CDR3 region is CASSQYPDGNTGELFF. The DNA of the CDR3 is TGTGCCAGCTCACAATACCCTGACGGGAACACCGGGGAGCTGTTTTTT.

This clonotype was seen repeatedly, ten times or more. The chain joins TRBV6-1 to TRBJ2-1, with D tentatively TRBD2 (6 bases). The CDR3 is 13 amino acids. Germline-derived CDR1 and CDR2 are MNHNS and SASEGT. Between the trimmed V and J ends, which lost 6 bases and 3 bases, there was a span of 9 bases. CDR3 sequence: CASRDSGYNEQFF. DNA of the CDR3: TGTGCCAGCAGGGATAGCGGCTACAATGAGCAGTTCTTC.

Many counts were recorded for this clonotype. The chain carries TRBV28 and TRBJ1-2; D may be TRBD1 (6 bases). Germline V CDR1 and CDR2: MDHEN, SYDVKM. Trimming removed 6 bases from V and 4 bases from J, with 9 bases in between. There are 12 residues in the CDR3. The CDR3: CASSRTVYGYTF. DNA for the CDR3: TGTGCCAGCAGCAGGACAGTCTATGGCTACACCTTC.

V usage is TRBV20-1 and J usage is TRBJ1-1; TRBD1 is a possible D gene (6 bases). CDR3 length: 15 amino acids. Germline CDR1 is DFQATT and CDR2 is SNEGSKA (reference sequence). V was trimmed by 0 bases and J by 1 base, leaving 12 bases between them. For the CDR3, the DNA is TGCAGTGCTAGAGATGGGGGCATGGGGAACACTGAAGCTTTCTTT. Amino acid sequence: CSARDGGMGNTEAFF.

This clonotype was seen ten or more times. The J gene is TRBJ2-7, the V gene TRBV11-3, with TRBD2 identical over 10 bases. Germline lookup yields CDR1 SGHNT and CDR2 YENEEA. The V segment lost 2 bases and the J segment 3 bases; nucleotides outside the gene matches: 1. This CDR3 is built from 14 residues. The CDR3, as DNA: TGTGCCAGCAGCTTACTAGCGGGAGACTACGAGCAGTACTTC. This sequence encodes CASSLLAGDYEQYF. The full variable domain, completed using reference TRBV11-3 and TRBJ2-7, is EAGVVQSPRYKIIEKKQPVAFWCNPISGHNTLYWYLQNLGQGPELLIRYENEEAVDDSQLPKDRFSAERLKGVDSTLKIQPAELGDSAVYLCASSLLAGDYEQYFGPGTRLTVT.

At least ten counts were recorded for this clonotype. The J gene is TRBJ2-1, the V gene TRBV19; TRBD1 might be the D (6 bases). This CDR3 has 12 amino acids. Germline CDR1 reads LNHDA; CDR2 reads SQIVND (reference sequence). With 4 bases removed from V and 10 bases from J, the gap between germline ends came to 11 bases. In DNA, the CDR3 is TGTGCCAGTAGTACATCCGGGACAGAGCAGTTCTTC. Protein product: CASSTSGTEQFF.

This clonotype came up many times. The rearrangement uses TRBV2 and TRBJ2-2; D gene ambiguous. This CDR3 is 14 amino acids long. Germline V CDR1 and CDR2: SNHLY, FYNNEI. V dropped 2 bases and J dropped 1 base, with 5 bases sitting between them. This chain's CDR3 is CASSEQLNTGELFF. The CDR3 region has the DNA TGTGCCAGCAGTGAACAGCTGAACACCGGGGAGCTGTTTTTT.

CDR3 loop: CSVGQGKQETQYF. The CDR3, as DNA: TGCAGCGTTGGACAGGGTAAACAAGAGACCCAGTACTTC. The chain combines TRBV29-1 with TRBJ2-5, with 7 bases identical to TRBD1. Unmatched junction bases numbered 4, after V lost 4 bases and J lost 2 bases. The CDR3 runs to 13 residues. Germline CDR1 and CDR2: SQVTM and ANQGSEA.

The table lists this clonotype with many counts. The CDR3 region has the DNA TGTGCCAGCGGGGTAAGGGAGGACACCGGGGAGCTGTTTTTT. Protein sequence: CASGVREDTGELFF. The V gene is TRBV6-1, the J gene TRBJ2-2; perhaps TRBD2 as D (6 bases). V lost 8 bases, J lost 3 bases, and 13 bases lay in between. CDR1 is MNHNS, CDR2 SASEGT, per germline. There are 14 residues in the CDR3.

On this clonotype itself: A much larger clone differs from this one at a single base, so this may be a read error. Because the CDR3 is missing its conserved closing phenylalanine or tryptophan, this is likely a read error. The chain recombines TRBV14 with TRBJ2-1, with 11 nucleotides matching TRBD2. Losses at the gene ends were 3 bases for V and 2 bases for J; bases not matched to a gene: 0. In germline, CDR1 is SGHDN, CDR2 FVKESK. The CDR3 runs to 15 residues. This CDR3 reads CASSQGLAAYNEQFL. The CDR3 nucleotides are TGTGCCAGCAGCCAGGGACTAGCGGCCTACAATGAGCAGTTCCTC.

This clonotype was detected ten times or more. V usage is TRBV2 and J usage is TRBJ2-1; 11 positions agree with TRBD2. V was pared by 4 bases and J by 4 bases, with 3 bases of the junction left unmatched. CDR3 length: 15 residues. Per the germline V gene, CDR1 is SNHLY and CDR2 is FYNNEI. The CDR3 sequence is CASSGLAGMYNEQFF. CDR3 DNA: TGTGCCAGCAGTGGACTAGCGGGAATGTACAATGAGCAGTTCTTC. Looking up the rest from reference TRBV2 and TRBJ2-1 gives the full variable domain: EPEVTQTPSHQVTQMGQEVILRCVPISNHLYFYWYRQILGQKVEFLVSFYNNEISEKSEIFDDQFSVERPDGSNFTLKIRSTKLEDSAMYFCASSGLAGMYNEQFFGPGTRLTVL.

The gene calls are TRBV7-9 and TRBJ2-2, with 7 bases lining up with TRBD2. Germline CDR1 reads SEHNR; CDR2 reads FQNEAQ (reference sequence). Trimming removed 7 bases from V and 6 bases from J; junction bases left unmatched: 8. The CDR3 extends over 14 amino acids. CDR3 coding DNA: TGTGCCAGCACCAATGGGGGAGGGGCCGGGGAGCTGTTTTTT. Its translation: CASTNGGGAGELFF.

This clonotype was detected only once. This chain joins TRBV9 and TRBJ1-5, with D maybe TRBD1 (6 bases). Deletions cut 0 bases from V and 1 base from J, with 8 bases between. The CDR3 runs to 15 residues. CDR1 is SGDLS, CDR2 YYNGEE, per germline. The CDR3 loop is CASSVGTESNQPQHF. CDR3 coding DNA: TGTGCCAGCAGCGTAGGGACAGAGAGCAATCAGCCCCAGCATTTT. Drawing the rest from reference TRBV9 and TRBJ1-5, the complete variable domain is DSGVTQTPKHLITATGQRVTLRCSPRSGDLSVYWYQQSLDQGLQFLIQYYNGEERAKGNILERFSAQQFPDLHSELNLSSLELGDSALYFCASSVGTESNQPQHFGDGTRLSIL.

This clonotype was seen a few times. This chain joins TRBV6-2 or TRBV6-3 and TRBJ2-1; D gene ambiguous. From germline, CDR1 is MNHEY and CDR2 SVGEGT. V was pared by 5 bases and J by 5 bases, with 4 bases between. The CDR3 sequence is 11 residues long. CDR3 residues: CASSKNNEQFF. The CDR3 nucleotides are TGTGCCAGCAGTAAGAACAATGAGCAGTTCTTC.

The chain joins TRBV20-1 to TRBJ1-2; a weak D match, TRBD1 (5 bases). This CDR3 is 15 amino acids long. Germline CDR1 reads DFQATT; CDR2 reads SNEGSKA (reference sequence). Between the trimmed V and J ends, which lost 5 bases and 5 bases, there was a span of 21 bases. The CDR3 region has the DNA TGCAGTGCTTTATCCCGGGACGCATCCCTTTATGGCTACACCTTC. It translates to CSALSRDASLYGYTF.